The present TCR beta chain was sequenced within a study of blood T cell repertoires in COVID-19. Study in general: In each case, the material was cDNA or gDNA derived from T cells, B-cell-depleted T cells, or PBMCs.

Data came from immunoSEQ multiplex PCR; TCRdb stores just in-frame clones and leaves some out. This table has more than 200,000 clones, approximately 84% appearing once. The CDR3 spans 16 residues. The trim removed 1 base at V and 2 bases at J, leaving 4 bases unmatched. Germline CDR1 and CDR2: MNHNS and SASEGT. Clinical histories supplied by participants themselves formed the basis of cohort assignment. Sequences were obtained from PBMCs or T cells enriched from blood (not recorded which). The clonotype was recovered from a man aged 55-75 years who had recovered from COVID-19. The V gene is TRBV6-1, the J gene TRBJ2-5; 10 nucleotides match TRBD2. The chain's CDR3 is CASSEGLAGAQETQYF. CDR3 bases: TGTGCCAGCAGTGAAGGGCTAGCGGGGGCTCAAGAGACCCAGTACTTC.